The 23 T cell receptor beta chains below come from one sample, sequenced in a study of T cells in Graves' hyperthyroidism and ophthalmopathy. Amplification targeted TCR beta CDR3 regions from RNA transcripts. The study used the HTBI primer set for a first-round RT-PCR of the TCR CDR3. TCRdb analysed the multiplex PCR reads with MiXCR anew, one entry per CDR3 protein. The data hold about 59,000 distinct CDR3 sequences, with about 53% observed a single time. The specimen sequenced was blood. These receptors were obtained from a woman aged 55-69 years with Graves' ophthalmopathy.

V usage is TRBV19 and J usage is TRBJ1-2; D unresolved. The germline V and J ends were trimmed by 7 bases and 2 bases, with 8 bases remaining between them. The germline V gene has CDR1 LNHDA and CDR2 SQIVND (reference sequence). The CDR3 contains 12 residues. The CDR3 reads CASTAANYGYTF. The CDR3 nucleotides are TGTGCCAGTACCGCGGCCAACTATGGCTACACCTTC.

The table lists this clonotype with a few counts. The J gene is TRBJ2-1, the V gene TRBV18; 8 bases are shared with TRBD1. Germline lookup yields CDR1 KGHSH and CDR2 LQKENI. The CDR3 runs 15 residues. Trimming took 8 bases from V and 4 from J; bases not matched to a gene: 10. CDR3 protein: CASDRGITGYNEQFF. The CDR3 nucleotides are TGTGCCAGCGACAGGGGAATAACGGGATACAATGAGCAGTTCTTC.

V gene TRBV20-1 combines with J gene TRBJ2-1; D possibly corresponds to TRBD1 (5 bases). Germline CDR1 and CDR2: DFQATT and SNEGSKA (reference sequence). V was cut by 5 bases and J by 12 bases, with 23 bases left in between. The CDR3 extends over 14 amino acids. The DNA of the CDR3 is TGCAGTGCTTTCAGGGTCAAGGGCAATGAGCGGCAGTTCTTC. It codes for CSAFRVKGNERQFF.

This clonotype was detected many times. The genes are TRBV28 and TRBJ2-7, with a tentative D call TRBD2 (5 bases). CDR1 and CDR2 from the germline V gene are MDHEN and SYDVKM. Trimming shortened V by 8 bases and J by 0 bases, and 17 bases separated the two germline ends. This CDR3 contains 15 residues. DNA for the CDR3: TGTGCCAGCCTCGAGGGAGCGTTTAACTCCTACGAGCAGTACTTC. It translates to CASLEGAFNSYEQYF.

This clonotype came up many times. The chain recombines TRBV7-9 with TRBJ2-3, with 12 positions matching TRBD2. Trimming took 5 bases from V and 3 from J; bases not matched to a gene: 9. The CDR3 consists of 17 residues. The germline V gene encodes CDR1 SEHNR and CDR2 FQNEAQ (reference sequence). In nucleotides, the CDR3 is TGTGCCAGCAGCGGGTGGACTAGCGGGGCCATAACAGATACGCAGTATTTT. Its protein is CASSGWTSGAITDTQYF.

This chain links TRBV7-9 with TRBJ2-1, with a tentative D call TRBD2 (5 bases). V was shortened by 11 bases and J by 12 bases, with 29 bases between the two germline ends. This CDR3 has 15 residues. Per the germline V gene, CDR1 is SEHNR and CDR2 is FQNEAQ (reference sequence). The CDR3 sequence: CACGAERRAFSGQFF. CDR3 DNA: TGTGCCTGCGGCGCCGAAAGGCGGGCCTTTTCTGGGCAGTTCTTC. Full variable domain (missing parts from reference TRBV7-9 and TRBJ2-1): DTGVSQNPRHKITKRGQNVTFRCDPISEHNRLYWYRQTLGQGPEFLTYFQNEAQLEKSRLLSDRFSAERPKGSFSTLEIQRTEQGDSAMYLCACGAERRAFSGQFFGPGTRLTVL.

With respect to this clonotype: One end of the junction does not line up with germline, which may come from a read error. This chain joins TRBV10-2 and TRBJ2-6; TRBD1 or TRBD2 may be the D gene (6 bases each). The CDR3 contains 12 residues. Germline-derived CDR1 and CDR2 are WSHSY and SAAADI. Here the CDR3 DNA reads TGCGCCAGCAGTGTACAGGGTGGGACTGAAGCTTTC. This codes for CASSVQGGTEAF.

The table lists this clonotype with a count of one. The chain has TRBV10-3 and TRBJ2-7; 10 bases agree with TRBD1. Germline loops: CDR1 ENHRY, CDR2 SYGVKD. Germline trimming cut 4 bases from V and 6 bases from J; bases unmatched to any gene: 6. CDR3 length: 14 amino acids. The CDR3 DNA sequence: TGTGCCATCAGTGCAGGACAGGGGGGCGGCGAGCAGTACTTC. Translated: CAISAGQGGGEQYF.

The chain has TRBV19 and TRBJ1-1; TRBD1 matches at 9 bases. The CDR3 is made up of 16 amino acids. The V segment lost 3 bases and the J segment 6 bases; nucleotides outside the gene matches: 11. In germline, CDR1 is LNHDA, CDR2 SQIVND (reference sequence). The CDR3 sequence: CASSMAGDREGAEAFF. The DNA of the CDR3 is TGTGCCAGTAGTATGGCAGGGGACAGGGAGGGCGCTGAAGCTTTCTTT.

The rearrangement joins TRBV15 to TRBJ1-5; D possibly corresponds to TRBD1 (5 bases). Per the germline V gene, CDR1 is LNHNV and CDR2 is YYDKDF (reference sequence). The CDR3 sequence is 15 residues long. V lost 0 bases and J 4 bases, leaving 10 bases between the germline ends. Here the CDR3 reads CATSRDLGLNQPQHF. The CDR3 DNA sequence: TGTGCCACCAGCAGAGATCTGGGGCTAAATCAGCCCCAGCATTTT.

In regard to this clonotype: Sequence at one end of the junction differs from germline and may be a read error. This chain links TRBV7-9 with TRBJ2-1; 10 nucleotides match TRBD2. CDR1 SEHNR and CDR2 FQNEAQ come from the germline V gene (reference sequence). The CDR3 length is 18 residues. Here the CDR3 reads CASSPPGTSETGRQELFF. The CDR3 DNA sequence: TGTGCCAGCAGCCCCCCTGGGACTAGCGAGACCGGGCGTCAGGAGCTGTTCTTC. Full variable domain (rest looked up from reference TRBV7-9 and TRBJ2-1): DTGVSQNPRHKITKRGQNVTFRCDPISEHNRLYWYRQTLGQGPEFLTYFQNEAQLEKSRLLSDRFSAERPKGSFSTLEIQRTEQGDSAMYLCASSPPGTSETGRQELFFGPGTRLTVL.

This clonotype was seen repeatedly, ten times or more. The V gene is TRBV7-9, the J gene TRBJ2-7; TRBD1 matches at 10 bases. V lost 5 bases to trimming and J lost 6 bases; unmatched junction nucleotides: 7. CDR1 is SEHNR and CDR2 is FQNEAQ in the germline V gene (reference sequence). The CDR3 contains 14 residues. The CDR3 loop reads CASSPDRGQSEQYF. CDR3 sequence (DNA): TGTGCCAGCAGCCCCGACAGGGGGCAAAGCGAGCAGTACTTC. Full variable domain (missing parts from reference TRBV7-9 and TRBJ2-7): DTGVSQNPRHKITKRGQNVTFRCDPISEHNRLYWYRQTLGQGPEFLTYFQNEAQLEKSRLLSDRFSAERPKGSFSTLEIQRTEQGDSAMYLCASSPDRGQSEQYFGPGTRLTVT.

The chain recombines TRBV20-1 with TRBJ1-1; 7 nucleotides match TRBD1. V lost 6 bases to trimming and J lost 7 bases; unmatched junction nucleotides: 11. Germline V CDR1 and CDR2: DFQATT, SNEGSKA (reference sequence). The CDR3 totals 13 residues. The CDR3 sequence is CSAMETGPNEAFF. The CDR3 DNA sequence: TGCAGTGCAATGGAGACAGGGCCTAATGAAGCTTTCTTT.

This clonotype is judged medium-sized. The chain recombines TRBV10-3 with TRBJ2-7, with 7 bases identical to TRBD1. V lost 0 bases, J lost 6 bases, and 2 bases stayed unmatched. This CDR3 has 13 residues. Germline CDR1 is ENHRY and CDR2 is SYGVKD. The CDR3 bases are TGTGCCATCAGTGAGTCAGGGGGCTTCGAGCAGTACTTC. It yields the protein CAISESGGFEQYF.

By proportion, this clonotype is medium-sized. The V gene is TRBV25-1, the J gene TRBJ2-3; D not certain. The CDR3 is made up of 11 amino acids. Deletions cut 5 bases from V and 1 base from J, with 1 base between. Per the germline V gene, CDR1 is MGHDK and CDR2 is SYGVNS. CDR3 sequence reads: CASSRTDTQYF. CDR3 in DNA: TGTGCCAGCAGTCGCACAGATACGCAGTATTTT.

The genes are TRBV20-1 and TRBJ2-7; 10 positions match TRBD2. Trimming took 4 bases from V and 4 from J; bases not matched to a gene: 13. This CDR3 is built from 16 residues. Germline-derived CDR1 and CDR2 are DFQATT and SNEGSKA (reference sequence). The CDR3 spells CSANPHTSGNRYEQYF. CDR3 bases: TGCAGTGCTAACCCCCACACTAGCGGGAATAGGTACGAGCAGTACTTC.

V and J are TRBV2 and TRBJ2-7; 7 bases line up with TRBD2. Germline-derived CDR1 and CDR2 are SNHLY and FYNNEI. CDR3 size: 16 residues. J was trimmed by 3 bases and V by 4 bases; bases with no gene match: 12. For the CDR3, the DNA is TGTGCCAGCAGTGCGTCTTCGGGGGGATTGGGCTACGAGCAGTACTTC. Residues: CASSASSGGLGYEQYF. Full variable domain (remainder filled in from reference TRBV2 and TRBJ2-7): EPEVTQTPSHQVTQMGQEVILRCVPISNHLYFYWYRQILGQKVEFLVSFYNNEISEKSEIFDDQFSVERPDGSNFTLKIRSTKLEDSAMYFCASSASSGGLGYEQYFGPGTRLTVT.

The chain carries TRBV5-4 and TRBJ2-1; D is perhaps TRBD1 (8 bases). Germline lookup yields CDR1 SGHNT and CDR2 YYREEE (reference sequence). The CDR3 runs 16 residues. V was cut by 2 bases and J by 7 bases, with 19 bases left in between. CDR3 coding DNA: TGTGCCAGCAGCTTCCGAGGACAGGGAGGGAGAAATGAGCAGTTCTTC. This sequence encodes CASSFRGQGGRNEQFF.

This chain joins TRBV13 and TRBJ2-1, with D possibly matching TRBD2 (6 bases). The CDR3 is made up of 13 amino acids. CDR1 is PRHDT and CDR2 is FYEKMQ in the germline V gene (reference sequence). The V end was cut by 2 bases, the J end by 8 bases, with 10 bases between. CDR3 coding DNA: TGTGCCAGCAGCTTACTTTCGGGGGATGAGCAGTTCTTC. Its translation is CASSLLSGDEQFF.

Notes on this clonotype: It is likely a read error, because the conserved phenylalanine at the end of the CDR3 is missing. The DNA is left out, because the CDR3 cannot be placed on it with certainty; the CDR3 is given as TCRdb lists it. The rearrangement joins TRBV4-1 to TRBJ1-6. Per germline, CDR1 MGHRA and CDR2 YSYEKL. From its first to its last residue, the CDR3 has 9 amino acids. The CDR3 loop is CASSQDGPS.

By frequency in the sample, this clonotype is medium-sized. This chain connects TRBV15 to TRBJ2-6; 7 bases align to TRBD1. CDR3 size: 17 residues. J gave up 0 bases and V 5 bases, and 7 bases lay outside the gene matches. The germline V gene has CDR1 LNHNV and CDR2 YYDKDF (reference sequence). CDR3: CATSAGDSSSGANVLTF. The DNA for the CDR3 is TGTGCCACCAGCGCTGGGGACAGTAGCTCTGGGGCCAACGTCCTGACTTTC.

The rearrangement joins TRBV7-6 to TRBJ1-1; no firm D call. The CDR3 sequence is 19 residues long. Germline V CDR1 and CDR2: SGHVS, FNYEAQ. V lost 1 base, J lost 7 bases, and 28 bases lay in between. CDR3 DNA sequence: TGTGCCAGCAGCTTAGGGCGGAGTAGCACAGATACGCAGTATCATGAAGCTTTCTTT. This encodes CASSLGRSSTDTQYHEAFF.

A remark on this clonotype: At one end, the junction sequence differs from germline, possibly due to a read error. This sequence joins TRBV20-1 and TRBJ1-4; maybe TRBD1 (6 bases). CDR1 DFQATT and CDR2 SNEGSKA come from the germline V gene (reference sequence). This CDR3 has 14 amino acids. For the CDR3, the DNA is TGCGGTGCTAGAGAAGGGGGACCGGATGAAAAACTGTTTTTT. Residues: CGAREGGPDEKLFF.